This T cell receptor beta chain came from a study of blood T cell repertoires in COVID-19 (dated by TCRdb to the early 2020s). For the study in its entirety: Collaborator samples came from the United States, Italy and Spain and covered acute and convalescent phases of COVID-19. The prospective study material was composed of cDNA or gDNA derived from T cells, B-cell-depleted T cells, or PBMCs. The dataset comprised deeply sampled blood TCRbeta repertoires from subjects exposed to, actively infected with, or recovered from COVID-19. The repertoires were released in a freely available public database intended as a resource for research on the immune response to SARS-CoV-2. Samples came from the ongoing ImmuneRACE study (first 160 participants) plus 1,254 subjects from 6 global collaborators. The sample metadata nearly always contained a de-identified subject ID, COVID-19 status, age in years and sex. Where HLA class I and class II types were available, the types were taken from metadata supplied by the sample provider, not from assay-based typing.

Study-level results and caveats: Clinical and demographic metadata were provided uncurated, with the amount varying by source and participant.

As for this clone: The antigen it recognizes is unknown. No much larger clone exists at a distance of one base, and base qualities are not known.

V gives up 8 bases and J gives up 3 bases, and the segment between their germline ends measures 20 bases. CDR1 and CDR2 are drawn from the germline V gene: SQVTM, ANQGSEA. Including cysteine and phenylalanine, the CDR3 has 15 amino acids. The retained sequence is limited to the CDR3, 45 bases, with the frame set at the first base. Each collaborating institution followed its own protocols to collect whole blood in K2EDTA tubes. For TCRbeta analysis, collaborators shipped samples in one of three forms: frozen whole blood, isolated PBMCs, or DNA extracted from either of those sample types. The immunoSEQ Assay, a bias-controlled multiplex PCR, was used to amplify TCRbeta CDR3 regions from genomic DNA. Per the authors' processing: Nucleated cell counts per sample were estimated from amplification of reference gene primers within the assay. To quantify the absolute abundance of each unique TCRbeta CDR3 rearrangement, sequence reads were collapsed and filtered. For each sample, productive Simpson clonality was calculated as the square root of Simpson's diversity index over productive rearrangements. This is the immuneACCESS table as TCRdb keeps it, with only in-frame sequences that have V and J called. A part of the clones is gone; compared with another copy, unresolved V genes explain less than half, and the rest is unexplained. That table is the source of V, J and clone size, and D and trimming were worked out from the DNA. The sample table holds approximately 61,000 clones, of which 75% to 90% were seen once. The ten largest make up about 15% of the sample.

The chain couples TRBV29-1 to TRBJ2-1; the D gene remains uncertain. This TCR was recovered from a human donor in a cohort sampled during active COVID-19. What was sequenced was peripheral blood. The CDR3 in this case is CSSERRLTNYNEQFF. The nucleotide sequence is TGCAGCTCCGAACGGCGACTGACGAACTACAATGAGCAGTTCTTC.